This TCR beta chain was recorded in a study of T cell changes during pregnancy in multiple sclerosis. Repertoires were generated with immunoSEQ multiplex PCR, while TCRdb's copy carries only in-frame clones and drops some. The repertoire holds 70,000 or so clones, with approximately 92% as singletons. There are 15 residues in the CDR3. The V gene end was trimmed by 4 bases and the J gene end by 5 bases; junction bases not matched to a gene: 6. CDR1 and CDR2 (germline): SGHAT, FQNNGV. The sample holds one count of this clone. The sequencing used peripheral blood, collected in the third trimester of pregnancy. This sequence joins TRBV11-2 and TRBJ2-1; 9 bases map to TRBD2. This sequence was found in a female donor in good health, enrolled as a control in a pregnancy study. The CDR3 reads CASSSIAGVNNEQFF. The CDR3, as DNA: TGTGCCAGCAGCTCGATAGCGGGAGTCAACAATGAGCAGTTCTTC.